This T cell receptor (beta chain) was found in a study of human T cells and chemical hapten exposure. This clonotype was observed a handful of times. TCRdb reanalysed the RACE reads using MiXCR and keeps one entry per CDR3 protein. The sample comprises some 350,000 distinct CDR3 sequences, roughly 6.9% of which are singletons, and around 8.4% rests with the top ten. Time point of the sample: patch test 1, 2 weeks after DPC sensitization. Treatment: therapeutic diphenylcyclopropenone sensitization with weekly scalp DPC. Sample donors consisted of patients with alopecia, aged 18 to 70 years, who were suitable for DPC. The CDR3 covers 13 residues. The V end was cut by 7 bases, the J end by 5 bases, with 11 bases between. Germline V gives CDR1 KGHDR, CDR2 SFDVKD.

The source is a woman aged 18-29 years with alopecia areata. Some clones in this sample may be carry-over from other donors' samples. The rearrangement links TRBV24-1 to TRBJ2-1; no definite D call. The sample consisted of whole blood, taken in connection with sensitization to the hapten diphenylcyclopropenone (DPC). CDR3 in DNA: TGTGCCACCAGAGGAGCCACAAACAATGAGCAGTTCTTC. This translates into CATRGATNNEQFF.